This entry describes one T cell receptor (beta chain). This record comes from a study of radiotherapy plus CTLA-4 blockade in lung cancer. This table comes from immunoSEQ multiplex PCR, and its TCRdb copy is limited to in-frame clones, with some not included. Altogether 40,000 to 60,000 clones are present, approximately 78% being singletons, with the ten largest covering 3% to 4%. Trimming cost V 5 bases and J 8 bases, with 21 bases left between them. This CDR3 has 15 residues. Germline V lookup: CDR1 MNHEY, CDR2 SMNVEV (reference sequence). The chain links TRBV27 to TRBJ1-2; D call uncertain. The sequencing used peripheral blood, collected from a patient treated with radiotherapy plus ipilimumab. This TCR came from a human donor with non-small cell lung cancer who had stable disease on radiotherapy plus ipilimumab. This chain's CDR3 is CASSPEPRGYGGYTF. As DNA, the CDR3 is TGTGCCAGCAGTCCAGAACCGAGAGGGTATGGGGGCTACACCTTC.